Sequencing of this T cell receptor (beta chain) was carried out in a study of CD8 T cells in ankylosing spondylitis. A single record per CDR3 protein comes from TCRdb applying MiXCR to the 5' RACE reads. Altogether some 140,000 distinct CDR3 sequences are present, about 6.7% being singletons, with the ten largest covering around an eighth. The sequencing sample was made of blood, either unsorted or a sorted T cell fraction (not recorded which). The clonotype originates from a female donor with ankylosing spondylitis or in good health (not recorded which).

The CDR3 sequence is CAISGASGTSGGITDTQYF. CDR3 DNA: TGTGCCATCAGCGGGGCCTCCGGGACTAGCGGGGGTATCACAGATACGCAGTATTTT. This chain links TRBV10-3 with TRBJ2-3; 14 bases agree with TRBD2. V gave up 6 bases and J gave up 2 bases; unmatched junction bases: 13. The V gene's germline CDR1 is ENHRY and CDR2 SYGVKD. The CDR3 has 19 residues.